Following are 17 T cell receptor beta chains from one sample sequenced in a study of PD-L1 blockade in urothelial cancer. TCRdb's copy holds only in-frame clones and misses some; the assay was immunoSEQ multiplex PCR. This table has tens of thousands of clones, 84% appearing once. The time point was: pretreatment peripheral blood. The sequenced sample was PBMCs, obtained around atezolizumab (anti-PD-L1) treatment. Receptors originate from a woman aged 70 to 79 with urothelial cancer.

DNA of the CDR3: TGTGCCAGCAGTGACTCGTCGGGCAGGGGAGGCACAGATACGCAGTATTTT. This sequence encodes CASSDSSGRGGTDTQYF. The J gene is TRBJ2-3, the V gene TRBV6-4; D perhaps matches TRBD1 (6 bases). This CDR3 has 17 amino acids. Germline values: CDR1 MRHNA, CDR2 SNTAGT. V lost 0 bases, J lost 1 base, and 14 bases lay in between.

This chain uses TRBV5-4 with TRBJ1-4, with 7 positions matching TRBD1. The CDR3 contains 15 residues. Germline assignment: CDR1 SGHNT and CDR2 YYREEE (reference sequence). With 0 bases clipped from V and 8 bases from J, the junction kept 7 bases outside the gene matches. DNA of the CDR3: TGTGCCAGCAGCTTGGGACAGGGTGCTTCGGAAAAACTGTTTTTT. Translating it yields CASSLGQGASEKLFF.

This chain uses TRBV5-5 with TRBJ2-7; 7 positions agree with TRBD1. This CDR3 region has 14 residues. Trimming took 5 bases from V and 2 from J; bases not matched to a gene: 7. Germline CDR1 and CDR2: SGHKS and YYEKEE (reference sequence). The CDR3 region has the DNA TGTGCCAGCAGGGAGACAGGGCCTACCTACGAGCAGTACTTC. Protein product: CASRETGPTYEQYF.

The rearrangement joins TRBV19 to TRBJ1-2; 7 bases agree with TRBD1. Germline assignment: CDR1 LNHDA and CDR2 SQIVND (reference sequence). V was clipped by 6 bases and J by 5 bases; unmatched bases: 12. The CDR3 contains 15 residues. The CDR3 DNA reads as TGTGCCAGTAGCGACAGGGTGGAAGTACGGTATGGCTACACCTTC. It specifies CASSDRVEVRYGYTF.

This clone was seen more than once but under ten times. The gene calls are TRBV28 and TRBJ2-7; a weak D match, TRBD2 (5 bases). CDR3 length: 19 residues. Germline V lookup: CDR1 MDHEN, CDR2 SYDVKM. Trimming pared 5 bases from V and 2 bases from J, leaving 28 bases between. CDR3 DNA: TGTGCCAGCAGTCCGCCAGTATGGGGAGAGGGTGGGTATCCCTACGAGCAGTACTTC. Translation gives CASSPPVWGEGGYPYEQYF.

The V call is TRBV5-1, the J call TRBJ2-3; 7 bases agree with TRBD1. From germline, CDR1 is SGHRS and CDR2 YFSETQ. The J segment lost 4 bases and the V segment lost 4 bases, leaving 6 bases of the junction unmatched. This CDR3 is 14 amino acids long. This CDR3 reads CASSAGDSADTQYF. CDR3 DNA: TGCGCCAGCAGCGCAGGGGACAGTGCAGATACGCAGTATTTT.

The chain recombines TRBV21-1 with TRBJ2-7; TRBD2, the table's D call, was not compared with the DNA. TRBV21-1 is classified as a pseudogene. This CDR3 region has 21 residues. CDR3 protein: CASSKFNPASGRPLRNYEQYF. CDR3 nucleotides: TGTGCCAGCAGCAAGTTTAATCCAGCTAGCGGGCGGCCTTTAAGGAATTACGAGCAGTACTTC.

V gene TRBV5-4 combines with J gene TRBJ2-5; 15 nucleotides match TRBD2. This CDR3 comprises 16 residues. The trim removed 7 bases at V and 4 bases at J, leaving 8 bases unmatched. Germline V lookup: CDR1 SGHNT, CDR2 YYREEE (reference sequence). CDR3 sequence: CASARTSGGARETQYF. The CDR3 DNA reads TGTGCCAGCGCCCGGACTAGCGGGGGGGCCAGAGAGACCCAGTACTTC. Looking up the rest from reference TRBV5-4 and TRBJ2-5 gives the full variable domain: ETGVTQSPTHLIKTRGQQVTLRCSSQSGHNTVSWYQQALGQGPQFIFQYYREEENGRGNFPPRFSGLQFPNYSSELNVNALELDDSALYLCASARTSGGARETQYFGPGTRLLVL.

The chain couples TRBV18 to TRBJ2-2, with TRBD2 matching 10 bases. CDR1 is KGHSH and CDR2 is LQKENI in the germline V gene. Trimming took 0 bases from V and 4 from J; bases not matched to a gene: 2. The CDR3 length is 16 residues. The CDR3 DNA reads as TGTGCCAGCTCACCACCCGCTAGCGGGGGCACCGGGGAGCTGTTTTTT. Its protein is CASSPPASGGTGELFF.

The rearrangement links TRBV5-1 to TRBJ1-2; tentative D call: TRBD1 (6 bases). The CDR3 sequence is 15 residues long. Germline loops: CDR1 SGHRS, CDR2 YFSETQ. V dropped 4 bases and J dropped 2 bases, with 15 bases sitting between them. The CDR3 loop reads CASSIQTGTNYGYTF. DNA for the CDR3: TGCGCCAGCAGCATACAAACCGGGACAAACTATGGCTACACCTTC.

The CDR3 region has the DNA TGTGCCAGCAGTTACCGTTTCCGGGGAAACACCATATATTTT. Translating gives CASSYRFRGNTIYF. V usage is TRBV6-5 and J usage is TRBJ1-3, with D unclear. The germline CDR1 and CDR2 sequences are MNHEY and SVGAGI. V was pared by 2 bases and J by 4 bases, with 9 bases between. The CDR3 spans 14 residues.

The chain carries TRBV5-1 and TRBJ2-1; perhaps TRBD2 as D (5 bases). The CDR3 has 15 residues. V lost 0 bases, J lost 12 bases, and 19 bases lay in between. Germline V lookup: CDR1 SGHRS, CDR2 YFSETQ. In DNA form, the CDR3 reads TGCGCCAGCAGCTTGGTGAGGGAAATGTCGCTTGGGCAGTTCTTC. Its translation: CASSLVREMSLGQFF.

In this sample, this clone turned up once. This sequence joins TRBV6-6 and TRBJ2-3; 10 bases agree with TRBD2. The J segment lost 5 bases and the V segment lost 6 bases, leaving 11 bases of the junction unmatched. Looked up from germline, CDR1 is MNHNY and CDR2 is SVGAGI (reference sequence). CDR3 length: 16 residues. The CDR3: CASRTGAGGPKDTQYF. The DNA of the CDR3 is TGTGCCAGCAGGACTGGAGCGGGGGGGCCTAAAGATACGCAGTATTTT.

The chain recombines TRBV7-9 with TRBJ2-1; 7 positions match TRBD2. Germline assignment: CDR1 SEHNR and CDR2 FQNEAQ (reference sequence). This CDR3 is 12 amino acids long. The V segment lost 4 bases and the J segment 6 bases; nucleotides outside the gene matches: 0. The CDR3 spells CASSSGGNEQFF. In DNA, the CDR3 is TGTGCCAGCAGCTCGGGAGGCAATGAGCAGTTCTTC.

The genes are TRBV5-5 and TRBJ2-2; TRBD1 is a possible D gene (5 bases). CDR3 length: 17 residues. Looked up from germline, CDR1 is SGHKS and CDR2 is YYEKEE (reference sequence). The V and J ends lost 0 bases and 0 bases respectively, with 12 bases between them. CDR3 protein: CASSLEATASNTGELFF. The CDR3 nucleotides are TGTGCCAGCAGCTTGGAAGCGACAGCCTCGAACACCGGGGAGCTGTTTTTT. The complete variable domain, with remaining parts taken from reference TRBV5-5 and TRBJ2-2, reads DAGVTQSPTHLIKTRGQQVTLRCSPISGHKSVSWYQQVLGQGPQFIFQYYEKEERGRGNFPDRFSARQFPNYSSELNVNALLLGDSALYLCASSLEATASNTGELFFGEGSRLTVL.

The chain uses TRBV27 and TRBJ2-5, with 12 bases matching TRBD2. Germline V CDR1 and CDR2: MNHEY, SMNVEV (reference sequence). The J segment lost 5 bases and the V segment lost 5 bases, leaving 9 bases of the junction unmatched. The CDR3 covers 16 residues. The CDR3 nucleotides read TGTGCCAGCAGTATCTCGACTAGCGGGGGTGGGGAGACCCAGTACTTC. Its protein product is CASSISTSGGGETQYF.

The chain combines TRBV19 with TRBJ2-3; 10 bases line up with TRBD1. This CDR3 contains 15 residues. V was clipped by 6 bases and J by 2 bases; unmatched bases: 5. Germline assignment: CDR1 LNHDA and CDR2 SQIVND (reference sequence). This CDR3 is CASSRGTGATDTQYF. The CDR3, as DNA: TGTGCCAGTAGCCGCGGGACAGGGGCCACAGATACGCAGTATTTT.